The clone carrying this T cell receptor beta chain came up a few times. No antigen is known for it. The data belong to a study of T-cell reconstitution after alpha-beta-depleted transplantation in children. CDR3 length: 13 amino acids. Germline assignment: CDR1 MGHRA and CDR2 YSYEKL. The V gene lost 3 bases and the J gene lost 2 bases, with 7 bases spanning the gap. It was with unique molecular identifiers that the TCRbeta library was prepared. TCRdb processed the PCR reads anew with MiXCR; each CDR3 protein has one entry. The data contain 700,000 to 950,000 distinct CDR3 sequences, about 16% of them singletons. General study results and limits: Newly produced T cells mostly accounted for T-cell counts and diversity one year post-transplant. Some patients' high day-60 TCRbeta diversity was traced to surviving recipient T cells and thymic progenitors.

This specimen consisted of PBMCs, mostly from graft donor cells, obtained 360 days after TCRalphabeta/CD19-depleted stem cell transplant. This sequence joins TRBV4-1 and TRBJ1-2; no clear D. The receptor was isolated from a male patient between 10 and 17 years old who had a stem cell transplant for acute lymphoblastic leukemia, so the T cells may come from the graft donor. The CDR3 DNA follows: TGCGCCAGCAGCCATTGGGGAAACTATGGCTACACCTTC. Its translation is CASSHWGNYGYTF.